Shown below are 17 T cell receptor beta chains from a single sample sequenced in a study of blood T cell repertoires in COVID-19. Only in-frame clones appear in the TCRdb table, and some are missing; sequencing was by immunoSEQ multiplex PCR. The table has approximately 240,000 clones, over 80% seen once; the top ten hold roughly 1.3%. Sequencing input: peripheral blood. These receptors originate from a woman in her 30s with COVID-19, enrolled during active disease.

The V call is TRBV7-9, the J call TRBJ2-1; 10 bases fit TRBD2. CDR1 and CDR2 from the germline V gene are SEHNR and FQNEAQ (reference sequence). This CDR3 is built from 14 residues. The junction had 9 bases not matched to a gene; V was cut back by 7 bases and J by 9 bases. CDR3 nucleotide sequence: TGTGCCAGCACCAAGGGTAGCGGGAGGAGTGAGCAGTTCTTC. Its protein product is CASTKGSGRSEQFF.

This clone was picked up one time. The chain combines TRBV28 with TRBJ2-1; TRBD1 matches 7 bases. Per the germline V gene, CDR1 is MDHEN and CDR2 is SYDVKM. The V gene end was trimmed by 6 bases and the J gene end by 4 bases; junction bases not matched to a gene: 12. The CDR3 sequence is 16 residues long. CDR3 region: CASSLPRDSSYNEQFF. For the CDR3, the DNA is TGTGCCAGCAGCCTCCCCCGGGACAGCTCTTACAATGAGCAGTTCTTC.

This chain links TRBV7-2 with TRBJ1-1, with D maybe TRBD1 (6 bases). Trimming shortened V by 4 bases and J by 6 bases, and 15 bases separated the two germline ends. CDR1 is SGHTA and CDR2 is FQGNSA in the germline V gene. This CDR3 comprises 14 residues. The CDR3 sequence: CASSSQQGSPEAFF. The CDR3 nucleotides read TGTGCCAGCAGCTCTCAACAGGGAAGCCCTGAAGCTTTCTTT.

The chain recombines TRBV9 with TRBJ1-3, with 7 positions matching TRBD1. The CDR3 extends over 18 amino acids. V lost 3 bases and J lost 0; bases outside the gene matches: 12. The germline V gene has CDR1 SGDLS and CDR2 YYNGEE. The CDR3 reads CASSARYTGVSSGNTIYF. Written as DNA, the CDR3 is TGTGCCAGCAGCGCCCGTTACACAGGGGTGAGCTCTGGAAACACCATATATTTT.

This rearrangement joins TRBV5-4 to TRBJ2-1; 15 bases are shared with TRBD2. The CDR3 is made up of 18 amino acids. Germline V gene sequence: CDR1 SGHNT, CDR2 YYREEE (reference sequence). Trimming at V came to 5 bases and at J to 0 bases, leaving 6 bases not matched to a gene. The CDR3 is CASRWTSGGASSYNEQFF. DNA of the CDR3: TGTGCCAGCAGATGGACTAGCGGGGGGGCCTCCTCCTACAATGAGCAGTTCTTC.

This clone came up many times. CDR3 coding DNA: TGTGCCAGCAGCTTAGCGCCGGAGGCTAACACTGAAGCTTTCTTT. Protein: CASSLAPEANTEAFF. The chain is built from TRBV7-9 and TRBJ1-1; D gene ambiguous. This CDR3 has 15 residues. The germline V gene has CDR1 SEHNR and CDR2 FQNEAQ (reference sequence). The V and J ends lost 0 bases and 2 bases respectively, with 10 bases between them.

The chain links TRBV30 to TRBJ2-1; TRBD2 is a possible D gene (6 bases). Trimming shortened V by 4 bases and J by 8 bases, and 12 bases separated the two germline ends. CDR1 GTSNPN and CDR2 SVGIG come from the germline V gene (reference sequence). This CDR3 contains 12 residues. This chain's CDR3 is CAWTPTRYEQFF. DNA of the CDR3: TGTGCCTGGACCCCGACTAGGTATGAGCAGTTCTTC.

The V call is TRBV20-1, the J call TRBJ2-1, with D possibly being TRBD2 (6 bases). Per the germline V gene, CDR1 is DFQATT and CDR2 is SNEGSKA (reference sequence). This CDR3 region has 11 residues. Between the trimmed V and J ends, which lost 4 bases and 16 bases, there was a span of 17 bases. The CDR3 DNA reads as TGCAGTGCTAAGAGGGCTAGCGAGTTTTTCTTC. Translating it yields CSAKRASEFFF.

The chain recombines TRBV24-1 with TRBJ2-3, with TRBD2 as a possible D gene (6 bases). This CDR3 region has 13 residues. V dropped 6 bases and J dropped 10 bases, with 16 bases sitting between them. The germline CDR1 and CDR2 sequences are KGHDR and SFDVKD. CDR3 loop: CATSPGSSSAQYF. The CDR3 coding sequence is TGTGCCACCAGTCCGGGTAGTTCTAGCGCGCAGTATTTT.

The chain combines TRBV15 with TRBJ1-2; the match to TRBD1 covers 7 bases. V lost 0 bases, J lost 8 bases, and 6 bases stayed unmatched. The CDR3 is made up of 14 amino acids. Germline V lookup: CDR1 LNHNV, CDR2 YYDKDF (reference sequence). DNA for the CDR3: TGTGCCACCAGCAGAGATAAGGGGGCTTCGGGCTACACCTTC. It specifies CATSRDKGASGYTF. Supplemented by reference TRBV15 and TRBJ1-2, the full variable domain reads DAMVIQNPRYQVTQFGKPVTLSCSQTLNHNVMYWYQQKSSQAPKLLFHYYDKDFNNEADTPDNFQSRRPNTSFCFLDIRSPGLGDTAMYLCATSRDKGASGYTFGSGTRLTVV.

CDR3 DNA sequence: TGTGCCAGCAGTTACGGGGGGGGTGCAAATCAGCCCCAGCATTTT. Translation: CASSYGGGANQPQHF. The chain employs TRBV6-2 or TRBV6-3 and TRBJ1-5, with D possibly being TRBD1 (5 bases). V dropped 2 bases and J dropped 4 bases, with 12 bases sitting between them. The CDR3 length is 15 residues. Per germline, CDR1 MNHEY and CDR2 SVGEGT.

The V gene is TRBV4-1, the J gene TRBJ1-1; no firm D call. Germline-derived CDR1 and CDR2 are MGHRA and YSYEKL. Trimming left V 5 bases short and J 0 bases short, with 10 bases between. CDR3 length: 14 residues. In DNA, the CDR3 is TGCGCCAGCAGCAATGGCAGAATGAACACTGAAGCTTTCTTT. This translates into CASSNGRMNTEAFF.

The gene calls are TRBV28 and TRBJ1-5; 8 bases are a match to TRBD1. The germline gives CDR1 MDHEN, CDR2 SYDVKM. The CDR3 has 16 residues. The J segment lost 5 bases and the V segment lost 3 bases, leaving 9 bases of the junction unmatched. CDR3 in amino acids: CASSFHLGQADQPQHF. DNA of the CDR3: TGTGCCAGCAGTTTCCATCTGGGACAGGCGGATCAGCCCCAGCATTTT.

The table lists this clone with a few counts. This chain uses TRBV4-1 with TRBJ2-3; 9 nucleotides line up with TRBD2. CDR3 length: 17 amino acids. V shed 2 bases, J shed 4 bases, and the junction held 10 bases outside the gene matches. Germline V gene lookup returns CDR1 MGHRA and CDR2 YSYEKL. The CDR3 protein is CASSQTHSGSSADTQYF. CDR3 DNA: TGCGCCAGCAGCCAAACCCATAGCGGGAGCAGTGCAGATACGCAGTATTTT.

V usage is TRBV13 and J usage is TRBJ1-3, with D uncertain. V was shortened by 4 bases and J by 8 bases, with 12 bases between the two germline ends. The CDR3 is 13 residues long. CDR1 PRHDT and CDR2 FYEKMQ come from the germline V gene (reference sequence). CDR3 in amino acids: CASSSSRWDTIYF. Written as DNA, the CDR3 is TGTGCCAGCAGCTCCTCGAGGTGGGACACCATATATTTT.

This clone was detected only once. The rearrangement joins TRBV11-3 to TRBJ1-3; the D is unclear. V lost 5 bases and J 3 bases, leaving 11 bases between the germline ends. The CDR3 spans 14 residues. Germline V gene lookup returns CDR1 SGHNT and CDR2 YENEEA. CDR3 sequence: CASSGTRDGNTIYF. CDR3 sequence (DNA): TGTGCCAGCAGCGGAACACGGGATGGAAACACCATATATTTT.

V gene TRBV5-4 combines with J gene TRBJ2-7, with 7 bases aligning to TRBD1. Trimming cost V 0 bases and J 6 bases; bases outside gene matches: 9. The length of the CDR3 is 15 residues. CDR1 is SGHNT and CDR2 is YYREEE in the germline V gene (reference sequence). CDR3 nucleotides: TGTGCCAGCAGCTTGGGACAGGGAAGGTTAAGCGAGCAGTACTTC. Amino acid sequence: CASSLGQGRLSEQYF.